This TCR beta chain originates from a study of blood T cell repertoires in COVID-19. This CDR3 is 15 amino acids long. Per the germline V gene, CDR1 is MNHEY and CDR2 is SMNVEV (reference sequence). The trim removed 4 bases at V and 4 bases at J, leaving 8 bases unmatched. Per the original data handling: Estimation of nucleated cell counts was performed using reference gene primer amplification. Profiled with immunoSEQ multiplex PCR; TCRdb holds only in-frame clones, not every one. V and J calls plus clone size are reproduced from that table; the DNA served to infer D and trimming. The table records 280,000 or so clones, about 80% of them present only once. This clone has just a few counts.

The origin of this receptor is a woman in her fifties or sixties who had recovered from COVID-19. The V call is TRBV27, the J call TRBJ2-7; 9 nucleotides agree with TRBD1. Sequencing was done on a sample of peripheral blood. The CDR3 here is CASSSTGGGRYEQYF. The CDR3 DNA reads TGTGCCAGCAGTTCAACAGGGGGCGGAAGGTACGAGCAGTACTTC.